Listed below are T cell receptor beta chains from one sample, sequenced in a study of OX40 agonist ivuxolimab in advanced cancers. TCRdb's copy holds only in-frame clones and misses some; the assay was immunoSEQ multiplex PCR. The sample lists about 64,000 clones, approximately 86% occurring once. Here the sequenced sample was CD4+ or CD8+ T cells sorted from blood, taken in a trial of the OX40 agonist ivuxolimab. These receptors all come from an adult with an advanced solid tumor such as melanoma, head and neck, liver or kidney cancer. The CDR3 runs from the conserved cysteine through the conserved F or W. A D gene is named only where the DNA matches it firmly. For some rows the clone size is stated as once, few or many, or as a class when expanded; others skip it.

d_call j_call v_call clone_size cdr3_nt cdr3_aa
- TRBJ2-7 TRBV7-2 - TGTGCCAGCAGCTTAGCATGGGGCGCGTACGAGCAGTACTTC CASSLAWGAYEQYF
TRBD1 TRBJ2-5 TRBV28 - TGTGCCAGCAGTTTACCTCTACAGGGGCAAGAGACCCAGTACTTC CASSLPLQGQETQYF
- TRBJ2-3 TRBV5-6 - TGTGCCAGCAGTTTGTTAGGACTCGGCACAGATACGCAGTATTTT CASSLLGLGTDTQYF
TRBD1 TRBJ2-5 TRBV5-1 few TGCGCCAGCAGCCCCGGGACAGGGGGGTACCAAGAGACCCAGTACTTC CASSPGTGGYQETQYF
- TRBJ2-7 TRBV6-5 - TGTGCCAGCAGGGTAGCTTTCTATCAGGCCTACGAGCAGTACTTC CASRVAFYQAYEQYF
TRBD1 TRBJ1-1 TRBV18 - TGTGCCAGCTCACAGGACAGGGACACTGAAGCTTTCTTT CASSQDRDTEAFF
TRBD1 TRBJ1-4 TRBV19 - TGTGCCACGAGACAGGGAGTTAATGAAAAACTGTTTTTT CATRQGVNEKLFF
- TRBJ1-1 TRBV4-1 - TGCGCCAGCAGCCGGCGACCAGATGACACTGAAGCTTTCTTT CASSRRPDDTEAFF
TRBD1 TRBJ2-4 TRBV28 - TGTGCCAGCAGTTTACCAGACAGGGATCTGGTCAAAAACATTCAGTACTTC CASSLPDRDLVKNIQYF
- TRBJ1-2 TRBV19 - TGTGCCAGTAGTATCAGGGAGAGTGGGGGCTACACCTTC CASSIRESGGYTF
TRBD1 TRBJ2-5 TRBV5-4 - TGTGCCAGTCAAAGACAGGGGGATGGAGAGACCCAGTACTTC CASQRQGDGETQYF